Listed here is a single T cell receptor (beta chain). Its antigen remains unknown. Sequenced by immunoSEQ multiplex PCR; TCRdb stores in-frame clones only, minus some. This table holds 95,000 to 110,000 clones, around 92% found once. Germline-derived CDR1 and CDR2 are SNHLY and FYNNEI. The CDR3 sequence is 14 residues long. With 1 base removed from V and 7 bases from J, the gap between germline ends came to 8 bases. The record originates from a study of T cell responses to AZD1222 COVID-19 vaccine. Turning to the study itself: It was second doses at about 4 or about 12 weeks that were pooled. Points from the study as a whole: Repertoires in all cases were sampled only once the peak T cell response had passed. Donors were largely white British and mainly female; clonal diversity was possibly underestimated.

Sequencing was performed on peripheral blood, taken on day 0 of AZD1222 vaccination. V is TRBV2 and J is TRBJ1-6; D is undetermined. The source is an adult in good health. The CDR3 region is CASSEGVRNSPLHF. CDR3 bases: TGTGCCAGCAGTGAAGGGGTCAGAAATTCACCCCTCCACTTT.